This TCR beta chain originates from a study of blood T cells in healthy people across ages. PBMCs numbering at least 7 million were isolated per sample. This clonotype has a handful of counts. As yet, its antigen is unknown. The V end lost 3 bases, the J end lost 7 bases, and 9 bases lay between the germline ends. The CDR3 covers 11 residues. CDR1 and CDR2 from the germline V gene are DFQATT and SNEGSKA (reference sequence). Findings and caveats of the study: Higher diversity and more naive CD4+ cells were features of long-lived donors, compared to aged donors. It was not possible, with unsorted PBMCs, to conclusively compare naive and antigen-experienced cells. Total diversity from one million sequenced T cells was likely underestimated.

Next came a second PCR, run for 7 to 11 cycles, which used a sample-barcoded 5' primer along with a J-beta primer mix. TCRdb processed the 5' RACE reads anew with MiXCR; each CDR3 protein has one entry. The profile covers over 1,300,000 distinct CDR3 sequences, with roughly 60% appearing a single time and about 6.3% taken by the ten largest. The V call is TRBV20-1, the J call TRBJ1-2; D unclear. The sequence derives from a man aged 18-30 years in good health. The sample was blood. For the CDR3, the DNA is TGCAGTGCTAGCCGAGGGCTTGGCTACACCTTC. It is translated as CSASRGLGYTF.